These T cell receptor beta chains were read from a single sample in a study of vaccination and CD4 T cells after COVID-19. Their target antigens are unknown. From the PCR reads, TCRdb called clonotypes with MiXCR, one entry per CDR3 protein. The sample has 10,000 to 15,000 distinct CDR3 sequences; approximately 45% are singletons. The sample consisted of CD4+ T cells from blood, cultured in vitro. Source of these receptors: a human donor who had recovered from COVID-19. The CDR3 runs from the conserved cysteine through the conserved F or W. D genes are given only for firm matches. Only part of the rows carry a size: once, few, many, or a class if the clone is expanded.

cdr3_nt	cdr3_aa	d_call	j_call	v_call	clone_size
TGCGCCAGCGGCTGGACTAGCGAGTCAGATACGCAGTATTTT	CASGWTSESDTQYF	TRBD2	TRBJ2-3	TRBV10-2	.
TGCAGTGTGGAGAGCCCCTATAATTCACCCCTCCACTTT	CSVESPYNSPLHF	.	TRBJ1-6	TRBV20-1	.
TGTGCCAGCAGTTCTTCACAGGGGGATCAGCCCCAGCATTTT	CASSSSQGDQPQHF	TRBD1	TRBJ1-5	TRBV12-3/TRBV12-4	.
TGTGCCAGCAGTTACTTCTACTCCGGCATTGGCTATGGCTACACCTTC	CASSYFYSGIGYGYTF	.	TRBJ1-2	TRBV6-5	.
TGTGCCAGCACCTCCGGGGGGAGCACCGGGGAGCTGTTTTTT	CASTSGGSTGELFF	TRBD2	TRBJ2-2	TRBV28	few
TGTGCCAGCAACGGACAGGGAGGAGAGACCCAGTACTTC	CASNGQGGETQYF	TRBD1	TRBJ2-5	TRBV12-3/TRBV12-4	few
TGCAGTGCTAGCGCGGACAGTGTTGGACAAGGGCAGTATTTT	CSASADSVGQGQYF	.	TRBJ2-3	TRBV20-1	once
TGTGCCAGCAGTTGGGACAGGATGGGCCTCGTCTTC	CASSWDRMGLVF	TRBD1	TRBJ2-4	TRBV27	once
TGTGCCAGCTCCAACAGGGACACTGAAGCTTTCTTT	CASSNRDTEAFF	.	TRBJ1-1	TRBV18	.
TGCGCCAGCAGCTTACAGGGGATTGGGGCCAACGTCCTGACTTTC	CASSLQGIGANVLTF	TRBD1	TRBJ2-6	TRBV5-1	few
TGTGCCAGCAGCGATCCCAAACGTGGGGGGGCTGGCTACACCTTC	CASSDPKRGGAGYTF	.	TRBJ1-2	TRBV7-6	.
TGTGCCAGCAGCTCCGGGACAGTCTCCTACGAGCAGTACTTC	CASSSGTVSYEQYF	TRBD1	TRBJ2-7	TRBV7-2	once
TGTGCCACTTCCCTAGGTTATAGCAATCAGCCCCAGCATTTT	CATSLGYSNQPQHF	.	TRBJ1-5	TRBV6-1	.
TGCAGTGCTAGAGACTCCGGGACAGGGAATGAGCAGTTCTTC	CSARDSGTGNEQFF	TRBD1	TRBJ2-1	TRBV20-1	.
TGTGCCAGCAGCTTCGGACTAGCGGGATCCGGAGCATTATTGGAGACCCAGTACTTC	CASSFGLAGSGALLETQYF	TRBD2	TRBJ2-5	TRBV7-8	.
TGTGCCAGCAGCTTATATCAGGGGGGGAATGAGCAGTTCTTC	CASSLYQGGNEQFF	.	TRBJ2-1	TRBV7-2	.
TGTGCCAGCAGCTTAGAAGGACTAGCGGCGGAGCTGTTTTTT	CASSLEGLAAELFF	TRBD2	TRBJ2-2	TRBV7-6	.
TGTGCCAGCAGCCCGGGACAGGGGACATCCTACGAGCAGTACTTC	CASSPGQGTSYEQYF	TRBD1	TRBJ2-7	TRBV6-1	.